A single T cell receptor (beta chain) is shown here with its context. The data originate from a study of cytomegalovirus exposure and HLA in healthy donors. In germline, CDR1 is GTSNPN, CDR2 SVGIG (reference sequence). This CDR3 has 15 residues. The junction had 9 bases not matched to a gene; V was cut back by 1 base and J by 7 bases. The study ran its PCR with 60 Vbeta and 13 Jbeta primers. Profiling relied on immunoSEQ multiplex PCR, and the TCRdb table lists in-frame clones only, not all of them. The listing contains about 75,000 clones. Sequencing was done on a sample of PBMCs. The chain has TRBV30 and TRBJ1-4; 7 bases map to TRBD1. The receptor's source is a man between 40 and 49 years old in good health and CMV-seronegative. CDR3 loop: CAWSGRGGGGEKLFF. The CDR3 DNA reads TGTGCCTGGAGTGGCCGCGGAGGGGGCGGTGAAAAACTGTTTTTT.